This TCR beta chain was identified during a study of human T cells and chemical hapten exposure. Via MiXCR, TCRdb re-called the RACE reads, giving one row per CDR3 protein. Seen here are over 85,000 distinct CDR3 sequences, around 12% observed once, and the top ten hold over 2%. This CDR3 spans 15 amino acids. V dropped 0 bases and J dropped 6; count of bases not matched to a gene: 0. Germline lookup yields CDR1 MRHNA and CDR2 SNTAGT. Time point here: patch test 1, 2 weeks after DPC sensitization. Treatment here: therapeutic diphenylcyclopropenone sensitization with weekly scalp DPC. Someone pulled total RNA out of unfractionated whole blood. This clonotype came up many times.

The chain carries TRBV6-4 and TRBJ2-1, with 12 positions matching TRBD2. The specimen comprised whole blood, sampled in connection with sensitization to the hapten diphenylcyclopropenone (DPC). This receptor was obtained from a woman aged 35 to 49 with alopecia areata. Some clones in this sample may be carry-over from other donors' samples. Here the CDR3 DNA reads TGTGCCAGCAGTGACTCGACTAGCGGGAGCAATGAGCAGTTCTTC. It encodes CASSDSTSGSNEQFF.